These 29 T cell receptor beta chains originate from one sample sequenced in a study of control samples from healthy donors and cancer patients. Repertoires were generated with immunoSEQ multiplex PCR, while TCRdb's copy carries only in-frame clones and drops some. The data contain 150,000 or so clones, 88% of them singletons. The sequencing input was blood. Every receptor here comes from a man aged 18-30 years in good health.

Here the CDR3 reads CASSLPVGGREQYF. CDR3 bases: TGTGCCAGCAGCTTACCCGTGGGAGGGCGTGAGCAGTACTTC. The chain employs TRBV7-9 and TRBJ2-7, with 7 bases aligning to TRBD2. Losses at the gene ends were 2 bases for V and 7 bases for J; bases not matched to a gene: 8. CDR1 and CDR2 from the germline V gene are SEHNR and FQNEAQ (reference sequence). This CDR3 has 14 amino acids.

The chain carries TRBV24-1 and TRBJ1-1; a possible D gene is TRBD1 (5 bases). V was trimmed by 6 bases and J by 3 bases, leaving 10 bases between them. CDR1 and CDR2 from the germline V gene are KGHDR and SFDVKD. The CDR3 spans 13 residues. The CDR3 loop reads CATSRVGDTEAFF. Here the CDR3 DNA reads TGTGCCACCAGTAGAGTGGGGGACACTGAAGCTTTCTTT.

The chain has TRBV5-6 and TRBJ1-2; D perhaps matches TRBD1 (5 bases). The length of the CDR3 is 14 residues. V was trimmed by 1 base and J by 6 bases, leaving 13 bases between them. The germline V gene has CDR1 SGHDT and CDR2 YYEEEE. CDR3 bases: TGTGCCAGCAGCTTGACTCAGGGTCTCGATGGCTACACCTTC. Translating gives CASSLTQGLDGYTF.

The chain links TRBV28 to TRBJ2-5; D gene ambiguous. CDR3 length: 14 residues. The V end lost 2 bases, the J end lost 2 bases, and 9 bases lay between the germline ends. CDR1 and CDR2 from the germline V gene are MDHEN and SYDVKM. The CDR3 coding sequence is TGTGCCAGCAGTTTACCCCCTCCGCAAGAGACCCAGTACTTC. Its protein is CASSLPPPQETQYF.

This clone was seen a handful of times. The rearrangement links TRBV5-4 to TRBJ1-2; possible D gene TRBD1, 6 bases. CDR1 is SGHNT and CDR2 is YYREEE in the germline V gene (reference sequence). The V and J ends lost 3 bases and 6 bases respectively, with 12 bases between them. There are 13 residues in the CDR3. The CDR3 region is CASSWWSGDGYTF. The DNA for the CDR3 is TGTGCCAGCAGCTGGTGGTCAGGGGATGGCTACACCTTC.

The V call is TRBV15, the J call TRBJ2-1, with TRBD2 matching over 13 bases. Trimming removed 4 bases from V and 4 bases from J; junction bases left unmatched: 4. This CDR3 region has 16 residues. Germline values: CDR1 LNHNV, CDR2 YYDKDF (reference sequence). CDR3 coding DNA: TGTGCCACCAGCAAACTAGCGGGGGGGCCGTACAATGAGCAGTTCTTC. Protein product: CATSKLAGGPYNEQFF.

The chain links TRBV2 to TRBJ2-1; D is uncertain. The ends were cut back, 8 bases at V and 0 bases at J, with 11 bases in the middle. The CDR3 runs 14 residues. Germline V gene lookup returns CDR1 SNHLY and CDR2 FYNNEI. This chain's CDR3 is CASGRPSSYNEQFF. DNA for the CDR3: TGTGCCAGCGGACGTCCGAGCTCCTACAATGAGCAGTTCTTC.

V usage is TRBV7-9 and J usage is TRBJ2-2; no firm D call. The CDR3 has 14 amino acids. Per germline, CDR1 SEHNR and CDR2 FQNEAQ (reference sequence). The ends were cut back, 5 bases at V and 0 bases at J, with 7 bases in the middle. In nucleotides, the CDR3 is TGTGCCAGCAGCGGCGACACGAACACCGGGGAGCTGTTTTTT. Residues: CASSGDTNTGELFF.

In regard to this clone: This sample includes further DNA sequences coding for the same CDR3. The chain has TRBV13 and TRBJ2-2, with D hard to call. The CDR3 runs to 13 residues. Germline V gene data show CDR1 as PRHDT and CDR2 as FYEKMQ (reference sequence). V gave up 5 bases and J gave up 1 base, with 5 bases separating them. The CDR3 reads CASSPRNTGELFF. CDR3 in DNA: TGTGCCAGCAGCCCGAGGAACACCGGGGAGCTGTTTTTT. Together with reference TRBV13 and TRBJ2-2, the CDR3 gives the full variable domain: AAGVIQSPRHLIKEKRETATLKCYPIPRHDTVYWYQQGPGQDPQFLISFYEKMQSDKGSIPDRFSAQQFSDYHSELNMSSLELGDSALYFCASSPRNTGELFFGEGSRLTVL.

The chain couples TRBV5-6 to TRBJ2-2; the match to TRBD2 covers 10 bases. Germline V gene sequence: CDR1 SGHDT, CDR2 YYEEEE. This CDR3 spans 14 amino acids. The ends lost 3 bases at V and 6 bases at J; junction bases unmatched: 2. CDR3 sequence reads: CASSSGLAAGELFF. The CDR3 DNA is TGTGCCAGCAGCTCCGGACTAGCGGCCGGGGAGCTGTTTTTT.

As to this clone: The junction departs from the called germline gene at one end, perhaps through a read error. The chain employs TRBV5-4 and TRBJ2-7, with 7 bases fitting TRBD2. The CDR3 is 11 residues long. Germline assignment: CDR1 SGHNT and CDR2 YYREEE (reference sequence). The DNA of the CDR3 is TGTGCCAGCAGCTTGATCGGTTCGGGGGGCTTC. Its protein is CASSLIGSGGF.

This rearrangement joins TRBV4-2 to TRBJ1-4; possible D gene TRBD1, 5 bases. Trimming shortened V by 0 bases and J by 2 bases, and 16 bases separated the two germline ends. The CDR3 consists of 18 residues. From germline, CDR1 is LGHNA and CDR2 YNFKEQ. The CDR3 protein is CASSQDFGREVTNEKLFF. For the CDR3, the DNA is TGTGCCAGCAGCCAAGATTTTGGCAGGGAGGTCACTAATGAAAAACTGTTTTTT.

This clone was observed a single time. The genes are TRBV7-2 and TRBJ2-1, with 9 bases matching TRBD2. Germline loops: CDR1 SGHTA, CDR2 FQGNSA. There are 14 residues in the CDR3. Trimming took 5 bases from V and 8 from J; bases not matched to a gene: 7. CDR3 in DNA: TGTGCCAGCAGCCTGCAAGCGGGGGGCCATGAGCAGTTCTTC. Translation gives CASSLQAGGHEQFF.

V usage is TRBV4-1 and J usage is TRBJ1-5, with a tentative D call TRBD1 (6 bases). The V gene's germline CDR1 is MGHRA and CDR2 YSYEKL. Deletions cut 2 bases from V and 4 bases from J, with 12 bases between. This CDR3 contains 15 residues. CDR3 nucleotides: TGCGCCAGCAGCCAAAGTCAGGGGTGGAATCAGCCCCAGCATTTT. Protein sequence: CASSQSQGWNQPQHF.

The chain has TRBV18 and TRBJ1-4; D remains ambiguous. Germline CDR1 reads KGHSH; CDR2 reads LQKENI. CDR3 length equals 16 residues. V gave up 2 bases and J gave up 0 bases, with 10 bases separating them. DNA for the CDR3: TGTGCCAGCTCACCAAGGCAGAGCGCAACTAATGAAAAACTGTTTTTT. As protein: CASSPRQSATNEKLFF.

V gene TRBV15 combines with J gene TRBJ1-6; D not certain. The CDR3 runs 13 residues. Per germline, CDR1 LNHNV and CDR2 YYDKDF (reference sequence). Deletions cut 5 bases from V and 10 bases from J, with 12 bases between. The CDR3 nucleotides are TGTGCCACCAGCGTGACTCCCGACTCACCCCTCCACTTT. This encodes CATSVTPDSPLHF.

V usage is TRBV11-2 and J usage is TRBJ2-5; 11 bases are a match to TRBD2. The CDR3 consists of 17 residues. Germline V gene data show CDR1 as SGHAT and CDR2 as FQNNGV. V shed 2 bases, J shed 5 bases, and the junction held 10 bases outside the gene matches. The chain's CDR3 is CASSLTSGGLLRETQYF. In nucleotides, the CDR3 is TGTGCCAGCAGCTTAACTAGCGGGGGCCTATTGCGGGAGACCCAGTACTTC. Using reference TRBV11-2 and TRBJ2-5 for the parts outside the CDR3, the full variable domain is EAGVAQSPRYKIIEKRQSVAFWCNPISGHATLYWYQQILGQGPKLLIQFQNNGVVDDSQLPKDRFSAERLKGVDSTLKIQPAKLEDSAVYLCASSLTSGGLLRETQYFGPGTRLLVL.

The gene calls are TRBV10-1 and TRBJ1-1; possibly TRBD1 for D (5 bases). Trimming took off 5 bases at V and 10 bases at J, with 20 bases between the two ends. CDR3 length: 14 amino acids. Germline CDR1 is WNHNN and CDR2 is SYGVQD (reference sequence). As DNA, the CDR3 is TGCGCCAGCAGTTATAAAACCGGGCCTCAGGGAGCTTTCTTT. Translation: CASSYKTGPQGAFF.

The V call is TRBV7-9, the J call TRBJ2-5; TRBD1 is a possible D gene (5 bases). This CDR3 has 13 residues. In germline, CDR1 is SEHNR, CDR2 FQNEAQ (reference sequence). V was pared by 2 bases and J by 5 bases, with 9 bases between. The CDR3 sequence is CASSLLGRETQYF. In DNA, the CDR3 is TGTGCCAGCAGCTTACTGGGGCGGGAGACCCAGTACTTC.

V and J are TRBV4-1 and TRBJ2-5; maybe TRBD1 (6 bases). Trimming cost V 0 bases and J 1 base, with 9 bases left between them. The germline CDR1 and CDR2 sequences are MGHRA and YSYEKL. The CDR3 has 15 amino acids. The CDR3 region is CASSQERGGQETQYF. The CDR3 DNA sequence: TGCGCCAGCAGCCAAGAGCGAGGGGGCCAAGAGACCCAGTACTTC.

The chain carries TRBV11-2 and TRBJ1-1, with no clear D. The length of the CDR3 is 11 residues. Germline V gene lookup returns CDR1 SGHAT and CDR2 FQNNGV. Trimming removed 1 base at V and 6 bases at J, with 3 bases between. The CDR3 loop reads CASSLVAEAFF. The CDR3 DNA sequence: TGTGCCAGCAGCTTAGTAGCTGAAGCTTTCTTT.

J is TRBJ1-3 and V is TRBV19, with D perhaps matching TRBD1 (5 bases). V lost 5 bases to trimming and J lost 2 bases, with 10 bases between them. The CDR3 spans 14 residues. From germline, CDR1 is LNHDA and CDR2 SQIVND (reference sequence). CDR3 nucleotides: TGTGCCAGTAGTTTCGCAGGGACTGGAAACACCATATATTTT. As protein: CASSFAGTGNTIYF.

This clone occurred once. V and J are TRBV7-6 and TRBJ2-3; TRBD2 agrees at 11 bases. Trimming cost V 3 bases and J 1 base; bases outside gene matches: 3. The CDR3 is 16 residues long. The germline gives CDR1 SGHVS, CDR2 FNYEAQ. The CDR3 DNA follows: TGTGCCAGCAGCTTGCTAGCGGGGGGCGGCACAGATACGCAGTATTTT. Amino acid sequence: CASSLLAGGGTDTQYF.

V is TRBV6-2 or TRBV6-3 and J is TRBJ2-7; D is unclear. This CDR3 has 15 residues. V lost 4 bases, J lost 1 base, and 14 bases lay in between. Germline CDR1 and CDR2: MNHEY and SVGEGT. CDR3 loop: CASSSVPWSSYEQYF. In DNA form, the CDR3 reads TGTGCCAGCAGTTCAGTCCCGTGGTCATCCTACGAGCAGTACTTC.

This clone was detected only a few times. J is TRBJ1-4 and V is TRBV7-9; TRBD1 matches 7 bases. J lost 5 bases, V lost 1 base, and 7 bases had no gene match. Germline loops: CDR1 SEHNR, CDR2 FQNEAQ (reference sequence). The CDR3 covers 16 residues. The CDR3 region has the DNA TGTGCCAGCAGCTTAGATAGGGGACAGATAAATGAAAAACTGTTTTTT. This translates into CASSLDRGQINEKLFF.

The J gene is TRBJ1-1, the V gene TRBV18; TRBD1 matches at 7 bases. CDR3 length equals 14 residues. V lost 3 bases to trimming and J lost 7 bases; unmatched junction nucleotides: 8. Germline lookup yields CDR1 KGHSH and CDR2 LQKENI. CDR3 DNA sequence: TGTGCCAGCTCACCGAGGAGGGGGCATAGTGAAGCTTTCTTT. Amino acid sequence: CASSPRRGHSEAFF.

The rearrangement uses TRBV5-3 and TRBJ1-2; 7 bases fit TRBD1. TRBV5-3 is classed as an ORF, of uncertain function. This CDR3 region has 18 residues. The ends lost 3 bases at V and 4 bases at J; junction bases unmatched: 18. CDR3 coding DNA: TGTGCCAGAAGCTCGATGCCGCATGGAGGGGGCGGGGTCTATGGCTACACCTTC. Translated, it gives CARSSMPHGGGGVYGYTF.

This clone was seen once. The V gene is TRBV6-5, the J gene TRBJ2-1, with TRBD1 matching over 9 bases. Germline assignment: CDR1 MNHEY and CDR2 SVGAGI. The V gene end was trimmed by 6 bases and the J gene end by 2 bases; junction bases not matched to a gene: 5. The CDR3 is made up of 15 amino acids. The DNA for the CDR3 is TGTGCCAGCAGCACCGGGACAGGGACCTACAATGAGCAGTTCTTC. Translating gives CASSTGTGTYNEQFF.

V is TRBV2 and J is TRBJ2-1; 8 bases map to TRBD2. V was clipped by 6 bases and J by 6 bases; unmatched bases: 19. Germline CDR1 reads SNHLY; CDR2 reads FYNNEI. The CDR3 is 18 amino acids. CDR3 amino acids: CASRTRGLRAGGINEQFF. Written as DNA, the CDR3 is TGTGCCAGCAGGACACGGGGGCTAAGGGCGGGGGGCATCAATGAGCAGTTCTTC.